The rows below give T cell receptor beta chains drawn from one sample of a study of somatic mutations in cytotoxic T cells in rheumatoid arthritis. The method was immunoSEQ multiplex PCR; TCRdb's version includes in-frame clones alone and lacks a portion of them. The data hold roughly 4,000 clones, with 80% to 95% observed a single time. Sequences were obtained from CD8+ T cells sorted from blood. These receptors came from an older woman with rheumatoid arthritis. Each CDR3 is given with its conserved first and last residue. The order of the fields is D gene, clone size, CDR3 length, J gene, V gene, CDR3 DNA, CDR3 protein. A D gene is named only where the DNA matches it firmly. Expanded clones are given a class, and other clones once, few, many or no size at all.

>TRBD2|once|19|TRBJ2-3|TRBV9
TGTGCCAGCAGCCTGGAGGGACTAGCGGGCATAATGAGCACAGATACGCAGTATTTT
CASSLEGLAGIMSTDTQYF
>TRBD1|-|15|TRBJ1-6|TRBV6-5
TGTGCCAGCATTGACAGGGTTGGGCTAGATTCACCCCTCCACTTT
CASIDRVGLDSPLHF
>TRBD1|once|17|TRBJ1-5|TRBV5-6
TGTGCCAGCAGCCTGGACAGGGGGCAAGGGAGCAATCAGCCCCAGCATTTT
CASSLDRGQGSNQPQHF
>-|-|15|TRBJ2-2|TRBV5-1
TGCGCCAGCAGCTCACGACCGAATGAACACCGGGGAGCTGTTTTT
CASSSRPNEHRGAVF
>-|-|15|TRBJ2-7|TRBV27
TGTGCCAGCAGTTTATCTAGGGGTTTAAACTACGAGCAGTACTTC
CASSLSRGLNYEQYF
>-|-|15|TRBJ1-1|TRBV6-4
TGTGCCAGCAGACCCCAGGGGATGGTGAACACTGAAGCTTTCTTT
CASRPQGMVNTEAFF
>TRBD2|-|18|TRBJ2-5|TRBV15
TGTGCCACCAGCAGAGATATTGCGGAGCGGGGTTGGGGAGAGACCCAGTACTTC
CATSRDIAERGWGETQYF
>-|-|13|TRBJ2-1|TRBV6-5
TGTGCCAGCAGTAGACTAGGAGACAATGAGCAGTTCTTC
CASSRLGDNEQFF
>TRBD1|-|15|TRBJ1-1|TRBV2
TGTGCCAGCAGCGACAACAGGGGTGGGAACACTGAAGCTTTCTTT
CASSDNRGGNTEAFF
>-|-|13|TRBJ1-1|TRBV6-5
TGTGCCAGCAGTTACGGTGAGGCAGTAGAAGCTTTCTTT
CASSYGEAVEAFF
>TRBD1|-|15|TRBJ1-5|TRBV6-1
TGTGCCAGCAGTGACCACAGGGGCGCGAATCAGCCCCAGCATTTT
CASSDHRGANQPQHF
>TRBD1|-|14|TRBJ2-2|TRBV4-1
TGCGCCAGCAGCTGGGACAGGTACACCGGGGAGCTGTTTTTT
CASSWDRYTGELFF
>TRBD2|-|15|TRBJ2-5|TRBV13
TGTGCCAGCAGCCAAGGATCGGGGGGGGCGGAGACCCAGTACTTC
CASSQGSGGAETQYF
>-|few|11|TRBJ2-3|TRBV5-6
TGTGCCAGCAGCTTGGACGGTACGCAGTATTTT
CASSLDGTQYF
>-|-|13|TRBJ1-1|TRBV10-2
TGCGCCAGCAGTGAGGCAGGTAGGACTGAAGCTTTCTTT
CASSEAGRTEAFF
>TRBD1|-|14|TRBJ1-2|TRBV7-9
TGTGCCAGCAGCTTGGGCAGGGGGCATGGTGGCTACACCTTC
CASSLGRGHGGYTF
>-|-|15|TRBJ2-7|TRBV4-1
TGCGCCAGCAGCCTCAGACAGTTGAGCTCCTACGAGCAGTACTTC
CASSLRQLSSYEQYF
>-|-|15|TRBJ2-7|TRBV7-9
TGTGCCAGCAGCAATTCGACAGTTTCCCCTTACGAGCAGTACTTC
CASSNSTVSPYEQYF
>TRBD1|-|16|TRBJ1-4|TRBV5-1
TGCGCCAGCAGTACGGGACAGGGGGCCGAGGATGAAAAACTGTTTTTT
CASSTGQGAEDEKLFF
>TRBD2|-|17|TRBJ2-6|TRBV6-4
TGTGCCAGCACCCCTAGCGGGGGGCCCTCTGGGGCCAACGTCCTGACTTTC
CASTPSGGPSGANVLTF
>TRBD2|-|15|TRBJ2-1|TRBV6-5
TGTGCCAGCAGTCGACTAGCGGGAGAGTACAATGAGCAGTTCTTC
CASSRLAGEYNEQFF
>TRBD1|-|16|TRBJ2-7|TRBV6-5
TGTGCCAGCAGTTACTCGACAGGGGCGATCTCCTACGAGCAGTACTTC
CASSYSTGAISYEQYF
>-|-|14|TRBJ2-3|TRBV7-6
TGTGCCTCAGGGGATAACGGGGTCACAGATACGCAGTATTTT
CASGDNGVTDTQYF
>TRBD1|-|16|TRBJ2-5|TRBV4-1
TGCGCCAGCAGCCAAGCCCCAGGACAGGCACAAGAGACCCAGTACTTC
CASSQAPGQAQETQYF
>-|-|14|TRBJ2-2|TRBV5-6
TGTGCCAGCAGCTTTCCCCTGTCGGGCCGGGGAGCTGTTTTT
CASSFPLSGRGAVF
>TRBD2|-|13|TRBJ2-2|TRBV7-9
TGTGCCAGCAGCTTAGATGGGACTAGCGTGCTGTTTTTT
CASSLDGTSVLFF
>-|-|17|TRBJ2-1|TRBV27
TGTGCCAGCAGTCCGCTGGGAGGCGGGGCCTCCTACAATGAGCAGTTCTTC
CASSPLGGGASYNEQFF
>-|-|14|TRBJ2-7|TRBV13
TGTGCCAGCAGCTTCTCGGGAGAGTGGTACGAGCAGTACTTC
CASSFSGEWYEQYF
>-|-|11|TRBJ2-7|TRBV29-1
TGCAGCGTTCCTCACCTGAACAGCCTTCTTTTC
CSVPHLNSLLF
>TRBD2|-|19|TRBJ2-4|TRBV9
TGTGCCAGCAGCTCGGGACTAGCGGGGGCGGATATAGCCAAAAACATTCAGTACTTC
CASSSGLAGADIAKNIQYF
>TRBD2|-|17|TRBJ2-2|TRBV2
TGTGCCAGCAGTGAAGAAAGTGGATGGGAGGGCGGCCGGGAGCTGTTTTTT
CASSEESGWEGGRELFF